Below are 27 T cell receptor beta chains sequenced from a single sample in a study of T-cell memory formation after mild COVID-19. TCRdb passed the 5' RACE reads through MiXCR, listing each CDR3 protein once. The top ten hold approximately 20% of the sample, which has some 320,000 distinct CDR3 sequences, approximately 15% seen once. Sequenced sample: PBMCs or a T cell subset sorted from them (not recorded which). All receptors come from a man in his late teens or twenties who had mild COVID-19 (a few samples of this study predate the infection). Cell type and time point are not known.

The J gene is TRBJ1-4, the V gene TRBV14; TRBD1 matches at 9 bases. The CDR3 is 13 residues long. CDR1 SGHDN and CDR2 FVKESK come from the germline V gene. Trimming removed 6 bases from V and 8 bases from J; junction bases left unmatched: 4. This chain's CDR3 is CASRRTGEEKLFF. The DNA of the CDR3 is TGTGCCAGCAGGAGGACAGGGGAAGAAAAACTGTTTTTT.

The chain uses TRBV9 and TRBJ2-5; TRBD1 might be the D (6 bases). Per germline, CDR1 SGDLS and CDR2 YYNGEE. The CDR3 is made up of 14 amino acids. Trimming stripped 0 bases from V and 5 bases from J, with 11 bases between. The CDR3 loop reads CASSVDQGRETQYF. CDR3 DNA sequence: TGTGCCAGCAGCGTAGATCAGGGGCGGGAGACCCAGTACTTC.

In its sample, this clonotype was seen a few times. The rearrangement links TRBV12-3 or TRBV12-4 to TRBJ1-2; weak D call: TRBD1 (6 bases). The V end lost 3 bases, the J end lost 1 base, and 21 bases lay between the germline ends. The CDR3 is made up of 18 amino acids. For the CDR3, the DNA is TGTGCCAGCAGTTTTCGGGTGGGCGGCCGGACAGTTAACTATGGCTACACCTTC. This translates into CASSFRVGGRTVNYGYTF.

This chain's CDR3 is CASSQDIRGGTQYF. CDR3 in DNA: TGCGCCAGCAGCCAAGACATCCGCGGTGGGACCCAGTACTTC. This chain joins TRBV4-3 and TRBJ2-5; D call uncertain. V lost 0 bases, J lost 7 bases, and 12 bases lay in between. This CDR3 region has 14 residues. The germline V gene encodes CDR1 LGHNA and CDR2 YSLEER.

There are a few counts of this clonotype. This rearrangement joins TRBV7-2 to TRBJ2-3, with 10 bases matching TRBD2. Germline CDR1 SGHTA, CDR2 FQGNSA. CDR3 length: 15 amino acids. Germline trimming cut 5 bases from V and 2 bases from J; bases unmatched to any gene: 4. The DNA for the CDR3 is TGTGCCAGCAGCCCCGGGACTAGCGACACAGATACGCAGTATTTT. Protein sequence: CASSPGTSDTDTQYF.

This clonotype was observed a single time. Because the CDR3 is missing its conserved closing phenylalanine or tryptophan, this is likely a read error. This sequence joins TRBV2 and TRBJ2-1, with 8 bases matching TRBD1. The ends lost 4 bases at V and 4 bases at J; junction bases unmatched: 3. CDR3 length: 14 amino acids. In germline, CDR1 is SNHLY, CDR2 FYNNEI. CDR3 amino acids: CASSGDRRYNEQFL. The CDR3, as DNA: TGTGCCAGCAGTGGGGACAGGCGATACAATGAGCAGTTCTTA.

This clonotype was seen ten or more times. This rearrangement joins TRBV7-2 to TRBJ2-7, with D hard to call. Germline V gives CDR1 SGHTA, CDR2 FQGNSA. V dropped 3 bases and J dropped 0 bases, with 9 bases sitting between them. The CDR3 loop spans 14 amino acids. The CDR3 bases are TGTGCCAGCAGCTTTACCCGCGGCTCCTACGAGCAGTACTTC. The encoded protein is CASSFTRGSYEQYF.

The chain carries TRBV27 and TRBJ1-2; 9 bases map to TRBD1. CDR3 size: 14 residues. Trimming removed 4 bases from V and 4 bases from J; junction bases left unmatched: 4. CDR1 and CDR2 (germline): MNHEY, SMNVEV (reference sequence). For the CDR3, the DNA is TGTGCCAGCAGTTACAGGGGGCAGGGCTATGGCTACACCTTC. This codes for CASSYRGQGYGYTF.

The chain combines TRBV5-1 with TRBJ2-6, with D unclear. V was shortened by 3 bases and J by 9 bases, with 7 bases between the two germline ends. The CDR3 consists of 12 residues. Looked up from germline, CDR1 is SGHRS and CDR2 is YFSETQ. DNA for the CDR3: TGCGCCAGCAGCTCCCGGAACAACGTCCTGACTTTC. Protein product: CASSSRNNVLTF.

This chain's CDR3 is CASSFLAGGPGGELFF. CDR3 bases: TGTGCCAGCAGTTTCCTAGCGGGGGGGCCCGGCGGGGAGCTGTTTTTT. The rearrangement links TRBV27 to TRBJ2-2, with 12 bases identical to TRBD2. Trimming at V came to 3 bases and at J to 7 bases, leaving 6 bases not matched to a gene. There are 16 residues in the CDR3. The V gene's germline CDR1 is MNHEY and CDR2 SMNVEV (reference sequence).

This clonotype has only a few counts. This rearrangement joins TRBV5-1 to TRBJ2-1; TRBD2 might be the D (7 bases). The CDR3 contains 13 residues. Germline CDR1 is SGHRS and CDR2 is YFSETQ. Trimming shortened V by 3 bases and J by 10 bases, and 14 bases separated the two germline ends. CDR3 in amino acids: CASSWKGGQEQFF. The DNA for the CDR3 is TGCGCCAGCAGCTGGAAGGGGGGGCAGGAGCAGTTCTTC.

The V and J genes are TRBV10-3 and TRBJ2-6, with D hard to call. The CDR3 has 15 residues. Germline CDR1 is ENHRY and CDR2 is SYGVKD. Trimming shortened V by 2 bases and J by 0 bases, and 5 bases separated the two germline ends. The CDR3, as DNA: TGTGCCATCAGTGAGGTGGCCTCTGGGGCCAACGTCCTGACTTTC. Encoded protein: CAISEVASGANVLTF.

This clonotype was counted between two and nine times. This chain uses TRBV5-8 with TRBJ1-1; D gene ambiguous. The CDR3 runs to 14 residues. Germline assignment: CDR1 SGHTS and CDR2 YDEGEE. V lost 2 bases and J 0 bases, leaving 8 bases between the germline ends. CDR3 sequence (DNA): TGTGCCAGCAGCTTCTGGGCGATGAACACTGAAGCTTTCTTT. It is translated as CASSFWAMNTEAFF.

DNA of the CDR3: TGCGCCAGCAGCTTGGGGGCGGGGGGACTTTACAATGAGCAGTTCTTC. Its protein is CASSLGAGGLYNEQFF. This rearrangement joins TRBV5-1 to TRBJ2-1; TRBD2 agrees at 8 bases. There are 16 residues in the CDR3. Per germline, CDR1 SGHRS and CDR2 YFSETQ. V lost 0 bases, J lost 4 bases, and 6 bases stayed unmatched.

This chain connects TRBV5-1 to TRBJ2-5; D gene uncertain. Germline assignment: CDR1 SGHRS and CDR2 YFSETQ. This CDR3 spans 14 amino acids. V was shortened by 1 base and J by 5 bases, with 12 bases between the two germline ends. Here the CDR3 reads CASSLRASRETQYF. DNA for the CDR3: TGCGCCAGCAGCTTGAGGGCTAGTCGGGAGACCCAGTACTTC.

The chain has TRBV18 and TRBJ2-1; 7 bases map to TRBD1. Trimming took 6 bases from V and 10 from J; bases not matched to a gene: 3. This CDR3 is built from 11 residues. CDR1 KGHSH and CDR2 LQKENI come from the germline V gene. The CDR3 nucleotides read TGTGCCAGCTCCCAGGGGGAAGAGCAGTTCTTC. Translation: CASSQGEEQFF.

The gene calls are TRBV24-1 and TRBJ2-3, with 8 bases aligning to TRBD2. Germline V gene lookup returns CDR1 KGHDR and CDR2 SFDVKD. The CDR3 is 14 residues long. The junction had 1 base not matched to a gene; V was cut back by 5 bases and J by 1 base. CDR3: CATSGGGRTDTQYF. DNA of the CDR3: TGTGCCACCAGTGGCGGGGGGCGCACAGATACGCAGTATTTT.

The table lists this clonotype with a few counts. The rearrangement links TRBV15 to TRBJ2-3; D gene unclear. Trimming removed 3 bases at V and 7 bases at J, with 14 bases between. This CDR3 contains 14 residues. Germline lookup yields CDR1 LNHNV and CDR2 YYDKDF (reference sequence). The CDR3 spells CATSRRLEQNTQYF. The CDR3 DNA sequence: TGTGCCACCAGCAGGAGGTTGGAGCAAAATACGCAGTATTTT.

This clonotype was recorded a few times. This chain connects TRBV5-1 to TRBJ1-1, with D unclear. Germline loops: CDR1 SGHRS, CDR2 YFSETQ. This CDR3 contains 15 residues. Trimming shortened V by 0 bases and J by 2 bases, and 11 bases separated the two germline ends. This chain's CDR3 is CASSLGPGENTEAFF. DNA for the CDR3: TGCGCCAGCAGCTTGGGGCCGGGAGAAAACACTGAAGCTTTCTTT. Drawing the rest from reference TRBV5-1 and TRBJ1-1, the complete variable domain is KAGVTQTPRYLIKTRGQQVTLSCSPISGHRSVSWYQQTPGQGLQFLFEYFSETQRNKGNFPGRFSGRQFSNSRSEMNVSTLELGDSALYLCASSLGPGENTEAFFGQGTRLTVV.

This clonotype was detected only a few times. V and J are TRBV7-2 and TRBJ2-5, with D uncertain. This CDR3 has 12 residues. V lost 5 bases and J 0 bases, leaving 4 bases between the germline ends. CDR1 and CDR2 from the germline V gene are SGHTA and FQGNSA. The chain's CDR3 is CASSGNQETQYF. The CDR3 DNA follows: TGTGCCAGCAGCGGGAACCAAGAGACCCAGTACTTC.

The chain couples TRBV20-1 to TRBJ2-5; 12 bases line up with TRBD2. Unmatched junction bases numbered 4, after V lost 7 bases and J lost 1 base. CDR1 DFQATT and CDR2 SNEGSKA come from the germline V gene (reference sequence). The CDR3 runs to 14 residues. The CDR3 reads CSVGLAGTQETQYF. DNA of the CDR3: TGCAGTGTTGGACTAGCGGGGACCCAAGAGACCCAGTACTTC.

This clonotype came up many times. The J gene is TRBJ1-2, the V gene TRBV27; D is unclear. The CDR3 is 13 residues long. From germline, CDR1 is MNHEY and CDR2 SMNVEV (reference sequence). V lost 6 bases to trimming and J lost 6 bases, with 14 bases between them. CDR3 loop: CASSLGLRDGYTF. The CDR3 region has the DNA TGTGCCAGCAGCCTCGGCTTACGCGATGGCTACACCTTC.

This clonotype was counted only a few times. The chain links TRBV20-1 to TRBJ1-6; 10 positions match TRBD1. The CDR3 is 13 residues long. With 6 bases clipped from V and 9 bases from J, the junction kept 5 bases outside the gene matches. Looked up from germline, CDR1 is DFQATT and CDR2 is SNEGSKA (reference sequence). CDR3 sequence (DNA): TGCAGTGCCAGACAGGGGGCGAGTTCACCCCTCCACTTT. Residues: CSARQGASSPLHF.

V gene TRBV24-1 combines with J gene TRBJ2-2; 7 bases are a match to TRBD2. CDR3 length: 15 amino acids. CDR1 and CDR2 from the germline V gene are KGHDR and SFDVKD. The V gene end was trimmed by 7 bases and the J gene end by 4 bases; junction bases not matched to a gene: 8. The DNA for the CDR3 is TGTGCCACCAGAAGTGGGGAGGGGAGCACCGGGGAGCTGTTTTTT. Translating it yields CATRSGEGSTGELFF.

This clonotype occurred a few times. The J gene is TRBJ2-1, the V gene TRBV18, with D possibly TRBD1 on 5 matching bases. Per the germline V gene, CDR1 is KGHSH and CDR2 is LQKENI. V dropped 2 bases and J dropped 7 bases, with 9 bases sitting between them. CDR3 length: 13 residues. The CDR3 nucleotides are TGTGCCAGCTCACCAAGGGGCTGGAATGAGCAGTTCTTC. Protein: CASSPRGWNEQFF. The full variable domain, its missing parts supplied by reference TRBV18 and TRBJ2-1, is NAGVMQNPRHLVRRRGQEARLRCSPMKGHSHVYWYRQLPEEGLKFMVYLQKENIIDESGMPKERFSAEFPKEGPSILRIQQVVRGDSAAYFCASSPRGWNEQFFGPGTRLTVL.

A few counts support this clonotype. The chain combines TRBV20-1 with TRBJ2-1; maybe TRBD2 (6 bases). This CDR3 has 13 residues. From germline, CDR1 is DFQATT and CDR2 SNEGSKA (reference sequence). V was cut by 3 bases and J by 10 bases, with 16 bases left in between. The CDR3 protein is CSASGQRVGEQFF. The DNA for the CDR3 is TGCAGTGCTAGCGGGCAGCGGGTGGGAGAGCAGTTCTTC.

This clonotype was counted only a few times. The gene calls are TRBV14 and TRBJ2-1, with a possible D match to TRBD2 (5 bases). The germline gives CDR1 SGHDN, CDR2 FVKESK. The V gene lost 4 bases and the J gene lost 6 bases, with 16 bases spanning the gap. There are 15 residues in the CDR3. The CDR3 nucleotides read TGTGCCAGCAGCCGAGTGACGGAGGTCCCCAATGAGCAGTTCTTC. Amino acids: CASSRVTEVPNEQFF.